Each of the 26 T cell receptor beta chains below was sequenced from the same sample in a study of T-cell memory formation after mild COVID-19 (dated by TCRdb to the early 2020s). Preparation of the library involved 5' RACE. Sequencing used an Illumina NovaSeq 6000. The raw public data were reprocessed by TCRdb itself: fastp quality trimming at Q25, MiXCR clonotype calling, in-frame beta chains only. Rows matching on CDR3 protein sequence are summarized as one entry with the most common DNA and genes. The table for this sample lists about 160,000 distinct CDR3 sequences; less than 40% of them were counted only once. The leading ten clones occupy around 12% of the sample. Specimen: PBMCs or a T cell subset sorted from them (not recorded which). Receptors were obtained from an adult woman who had mild COVID-19 (a few samples of this study predate the infection). The sample titles of this study are shuffled in the database, so cell type and time point are left out; the donor was told from shared clones.

This clonotype was observed a single time. The J gene is TRBJ2-1, the V gene TRBV12-3 or TRBV12-4; TRBD1 is a possible D gene (6 bases). The CDR3 loop spans 16 amino acids. Trimming removed 4 bases at V and 2 bases at J, with 15 bases between. This CDR3 reads CASSSGQPLTYNEQFF. The CDR3 DNA follows: TGTGCCAGCAGTTCAGGACAGCCTCTAACCTACAATGAGCAGTTCTTC.

This clonotype showed up just a few times. The chain carries TRBV5-6 and TRBJ2-1; TRBD1 aligns across 7 bases. V was pared by 4 bases and J by 5 bases, with 9 bases of the junction left unmatched. Germline lookup yields CDR1 SGHDT and CDR2 YYEEEE. The CDR3 consists of 15 residues. CDR3 coding DNA: TGTGCCAGCAGCGATATGGGACAGCTAGACAATGAGCAGTTCTTC. Amino acids: CASSDMGQLDNEQFF.

A few counts support this clonotype. V gene TRBV4-1 combines with J gene TRBJ2-1; 15 bases align to TRBD2. J was trimmed by 9 bases and V by 5 bases; bases with no gene match: 5. The CDR3 is 15 residues long. Germline V lookup: CDR1 MGHRA, CDR2 YSYEKL. CDR3 in amino acids: CASSWTSGGAGEQFF. The DNA of the CDR3 is TGCGCCAGCAGCTGGACTAGCGGGGGGGCCGGTGAGCAGTTCTTC.

The chain uses TRBV6-6 and TRBJ1-4; D not certain. The CDR3 loop spans 15 amino acids. Germline CDR1 MNHNY, CDR2 SVGAGI (reference sequence). Trimming removed 0 bases at V and 4 bases at J, with 9 bases between. This chain's CDR3 is CASSYSATFNEKLFF. DNA of the CDR3: TGTGCCAGCAGTTACTCAGCCACCTTTAATGAAAAACTGTTTTTT.

The CDR3 sequence is CASSPPGTGVNEQFF. In DNA form, the CDR3 reads TGTGCCAGCAGTCCACCTGGGACAGGGGTTAATGAGCAGTTCTTC. This chain links TRBV6-5 with TRBJ2-1; 10 bases fit TRBD1. Germline-derived CDR1 and CDR2 are MNHEY and SVGAGI. The CDR3 length is 15 residues. V shed 5 bases and J 7 bases; nucleotides not matched to a gene: 8.

The chain uses TRBV29-1 and TRBJ2-7; D not certain. CDR3 size: 15 residues. V was clipped by 2 bases and J by 4 bases, with 18 bases between them. Germline V gene lookup returns CDR1 SQVTM and CDR2 ANQGSEA. The CDR3 sequence is CSVELGKGFAYEQYF. In DNA, the CDR3 is TGCAGCGTTGAATTGGGGAAGGGTTTTGCATACGAGCAGTACTTC.

This clonotype was observed a handful of times. The chain is built from TRBV7-6 and TRBJ2-3; 9 bases align to TRBD1. The length of the CDR3 is 16 residues. The germline gives CDR1 SGHVS, CDR2 FNYEAQ. V lost 4 bases and J lost 7; bases outside the gene matches: 12. In nucleotides, the CDR3 is TGTGCCAGCAGCTCCGGGACAGGGACGGTCGGAAATACGCAGTATTTT. The encoded protein is CASSSGTGTVGNTQYF.

In its sample, this clonotype ranks as medium-sized. The chain carries TRBV29-1 and TRBJ2-1, with unresolved D. CDR1 is SQVTM, CDR2 ANQGSEA, per germline. V shed 7 bases and J shed 7 bases, with 23 bases lying between them. The CDR3 runs 15 residues. CDR3 nucleotides: TGCAGCGCCCGACCGAGAGTAGGGTGGAAGAATGAGCAGTTCTTC. Protein sequence: CSARPRVGWKNEQFF.

This CDR3 is CASSQDVAGDSNEQFF. The CDR3 bases are TGCGCCAGCAGCCAAGATGTAGCGGGAGACTCGAATGAGCAGTTCTTC. The V call is TRBV4-3, the J call TRBJ2-1; the match to TRBD2 covers 9 bases. V was pared by 0 bases and J by 7 bases, with 7 bases of the junction left unmatched. The germline CDR1 and CDR2 sequences are LGHNA and YSLEER. This CDR3 region has 16 residues.

V usage is TRBV5-1 and J usage is TRBJ2-3, with 7 bases aligning to TRBD1. The V gene end was trimmed by 0 bases and the J gene end by 0 bases; junction bases not matched to a gene: 4. The V gene's germline CDR1 is SGHRS and CDR2 YFSETQ. This CDR3 is 16 amino acids long. This CDR3 is CASSLDRGFSTDTQYF. The CDR3 bases are TGCGCCAGCAGCTTGGACAGGGGATTCAGCACAGATACGCAGTATTTT.

The rearrangement uses TRBV28 and TRBJ2-1, with D hard to call. Germline V gives CDR1 MDHEN, CDR2 SYDVKM. CDR3 length: 11 amino acids. Deletions cut 2 bases from V and 8 bases from J, with 4 bases between. The CDR3 nucleotides are TGTGCCAGCAGTTTAGTCCATGAGCAGTTCTTC. It codes for CASSLVHEQFF.

The chain recombines TRBV29-1 with TRBJ2-2; D not resolved. This CDR3 spans 13 amino acids. V shed 1 base and J shed 1 base, with 4 bases lying between them. Germline CDR1 is SQVTM and CDR2 is ANQGSEA. DNA of the CDR3: TGCAGCGTTGAAGTGGGGAACACCGGGGAGCTGTTTTTT. It is translated as CSVEVGNTGELFF.

This chain joins TRBV11-2 and TRBJ2-1, with 10 bases identical to TRBD2. From germline, CDR1 is SGHAT and CDR2 FQNNGV. This CDR3 contains 14 residues. The V segment lost 5 bases and the J segment 10 bases; nucleotides outside the gene matches: 8. The chain's CDR3 is CASSVGLASPEQFF. CDR3 sequence (DNA): TGTGCCAGCAGCGTGGGACTAGCGAGCCCAGAGCAGTTCTTC. Variable domain in full (rest from reference TRBV11-2 and TRBJ2-1): EAGVAQSPRYKIIEKRQSVAFWCNPISGHATLYWYQQILGQGPKLLIQFQNNGVVDDSQLPKDRFSAERLKGVDSTLKIQPAKLEDSAVYLCASSVGLASPEQFFGPGTRLTVL.

This chain joins TRBV19 and TRBJ1-5; no definite D call. The CDR3 extends over 13 amino acids. Germline V gene lookup returns CDR1 LNHDA and CDR2 SQIVND (reference sequence). Trimming shortened V by 5 bases and J by 4 bases, and 9 bases separated the two germline ends. CDR3 coding DNA: TGTGCCAGTAGTGACTCTGCAAATCAGCCCCAGCATTTT. Translated, it gives CASSDSANQPQHF.

This chain uses TRBV12-3 or TRBV12-4 with TRBJ2-5; the match to TRBD2 covers 14 bases. The CDR3 sequence is 17 residues long. V shed 5 bases, J shed 5 bases, and the junction held 10 bases outside the gene matches. The CDR3 DNA is TGTGCCAGCAGTCCTCGACTAGCGGGGGGGAGGCGGGAGACCCAGTACTTC. It yields the protein CASSPRLAGGRRETQYF.

The genes are TRBV20-1 and TRBJ2-1, with TRBD2 identical over 14 bases. Germline V gene sequence: CDR1 DFQATT, CDR2 SNEGSKA (reference sequence). The CDR3 spans 15 residues. V lost 6 bases and J lost 3; bases outside the gene matches: 4. The CDR3 sequence is CSARTSGRLYNEQFF. DNA of the CDR3: TGCAGTGCGCGGACTAGCGGGAGGCTCTACAATGAGCAGTTCTTC.

This chain links TRBV30 with TRBJ2-2, with D possibly matching TRBD2 (5 bases). Germline assignment: CDR1 GTSNPN and CDR2 SVGIG (reference sequence). The CDR3 contains 14 residues. Trimming shortened V by 1 base and J by 4 bases, and 10 bases separated the two germline ends. The chain's CDR3 is CAWSGAAVTGELFF. In DNA form, the CDR3 reads TGTGCCTGGAGTGGGGCAGCGGTCACCGGGGAGCTGTTTTTT.

This chain joins TRBV29-1 and TRBJ2-1; D call uncertain. The V gene lost 4 bases and the J gene lost 8 bases, with 18 bases spanning the gap. The CDR3 is made up of 14 amino acids. Per germline, CDR1 SQVTM and CDR2 ANQGSEA. Here the CDR3 reads CSVGHTEASHEQFF. The CDR3 bases are TGCAGCGTTGGACATACCGAAGCGTCCCATGAGCAGTTCTTC.

This chain uses TRBV5-1 with TRBJ2-2; TRBD1 is a possible D gene (5 bases). Germline-derived CDR1 and CDR2 are SGHRS and YFSETQ. Trimming left V 3 bases short and J 6 bases short, with 15 bases between. CDR3 size: 15 residues. DNA for the CDR3: TGCGCCAGCAGCTCAACCAGCAGGGAAGCCGGGGAGCTGTTTTTT. It translates to CASSSTSREAGELFF. The variable domain in full, completed from reference TRBV5-1 and TRBJ2-2, reads KAGVTQTPRYLIKTRGQQVTLSCSPISGHRSVSWYQQTPGQGLQFLFEYFSETQRNKGNFPGRFSGRQFSNSRSEMNVSTLELGDSALYLCASSSTSREAGELFFGEGSRLTVL.

The chain recombines TRBV5-1 with TRBJ2-2; the D gene is possibly TRBD1 (5 bases). The CDR3 extends over 16 amino acids. Germline values: CDR1 SGHRS, CDR2 YFSETQ. Trimming took off 2 bases at V and 0 bases at J, with 11 bases between the two ends. Here the CDR3 DNA reads TGCGCCAGCAGCTTAACCGACAGCCCGAACACCGGGGAGCTGTTTTTT. It specifies CASSLTDSPNTGELFF.

The DNA for the CDR3 is TGTGCCAGCAATTACGGGCAGGAGACCCAGTACTTC. Its translation is CASNYGQETQYF. This chain uses TRBV28 with TRBJ2-5; D is ambiguous. The CDR3 spans 12 residues. V lost 7 bases, J lost 5 bases, and 11 bases lay in between. Per germline, CDR1 MDHEN and CDR2 SYDVKM.

The table lists this clonotype with a few counts. This rearrangement joins TRBV7-9 to TRBJ2-7; 8 nucleotides align to TRBD2. Germline CDR1 and CDR2: SEHNR and FQNEAQ (reference sequence). After removal of 1 base from V and 7 bases from J, the junction contained 3 bases not matched to a gene. The CDR3 contains 13 residues. This chain's CDR3 is CASSLEGLVEQYF. CDR3 sequence (DNA): TGTGCCAGCAGCTTAGAGGGACTAGTTGAGCAGTACTTC.

This clonotype was seen just once. V and J are TRBV7-3 and TRBJ2-1; a weak D match, TRBD2 (6 bases). The V gene lost 7 bases and the J gene lost 7 bases, with 11 bases spanning the gap. The CDR3 sequence is 12 residues long. In germline, CDR1 is SGHTA, CDR2 FQGTGA. The CDR3 bases are TGTGCCAGCAACCTCGGAGGGAATGAGCAGTTCTTC. Its protein product is CASNLGGNEQFF.

The rearrangement uses TRBV5-1 and TRBJ2-1; 7 bases are a match to TRBD1. The CDR3 is 16 residues long. Germline V lookup: CDR1 SGHRS, CDR2 YFSETQ. V shed 0 bases and J 1 base; nucleotides not matched to a gene: 4. The CDR3 spells CASSLVDRASYNEQFF. The CDR3 DNA reads as TGCGCCAGCAGCTTGGTCGACAGGGCATCCTACAATGAGCAGTTCTTC.

The genes are TRBV20-1 and TRBJ2-3, with 7 bases identical to TRBD2. CDR1 and CDR2 (germline): DFQATT, SNEGSKA (reference sequence). V lost 0 bases, J lost 6 bases, and 12 bases stayed unmatched. The length of the CDR3 is 16 residues. This chain's CDR3 is CSARDVAGVARDTQYF. The CDR3 DNA is TGCAGTGCTAGAGATGTTGCGGGAGTTGCTCGGGATACGCAGTATTTT.

The chain links TRBV5-4 to TRBJ2-3; the match to TRBD2 covers 8 bases. There are 15 residues in the CDR3. The V gene end was trimmed by 9 bases and the J gene end by 6 bases; junction bases not matched to a gene: 15. The V gene's germline CDR1 is SGHNT and CDR2 YYREEE (reference sequence). CDR3 in DNA: TGTGCCATCAACCAGCCGGGAGGGCCCACGGATACGCAGTATTTT. Its protein product is CAINQPGGPTDTQYF.